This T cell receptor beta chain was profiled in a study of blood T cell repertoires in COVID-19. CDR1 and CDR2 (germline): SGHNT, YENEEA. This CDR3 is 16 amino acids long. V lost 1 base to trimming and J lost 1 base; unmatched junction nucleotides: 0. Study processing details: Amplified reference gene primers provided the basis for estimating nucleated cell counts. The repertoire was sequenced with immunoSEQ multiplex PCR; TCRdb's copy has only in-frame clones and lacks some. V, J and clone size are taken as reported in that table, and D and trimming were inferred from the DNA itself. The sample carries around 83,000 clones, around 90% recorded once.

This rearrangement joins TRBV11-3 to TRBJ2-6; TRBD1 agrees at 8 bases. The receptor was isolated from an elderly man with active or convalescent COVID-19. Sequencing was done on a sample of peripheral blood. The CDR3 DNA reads TGTGCCAGCAGCTTAGGGACAGGGTCTGGGGCCAACGTCCTGACTTTC. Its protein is CASSLGTGSGANVLTF.